The 2 T cell receptor beta chains presented below share a single source sample, sequenced in a study of CD8+ T cells in alopecia areata. Extraction and reverse transcription of RNA yielded cDNA as the sequencing template. This table comes from immunoSEQ multiplex PCR, and its TCRdb copy is limited to in-frame clones, with some not included. The table lists about 7,500 clones, 60% to 85% of them singletons. In about five patients, CD4+ T cells were split by CD25+CD127- sorting. The sample was CD4+ Tregs sorted from blood. Receptor source: a human donor with alopecia areata.

This sequence joins TRBV10-1 and TRBJ2-3; the D gene is possibly TRBD2 (6 bases). CDR1 WNHNN and CDR2 SYGVQD come from the germline V gene (reference sequence). The V gene lost 6 bases and the J gene lost 5 bases, with 18 bases spanning the gap. CDR3 size: 15 residues. CDR3 region: CASSRGTLAGDTQYF. The CDR3 coding sequence is TGCGCCAGCAGCCGAGGAACACTAGCCGGAGATACGCAGTATTTT.

This sequence joins TRBV10-2 and TRBJ1-4; tentatively, D is TRBD1 (5 bases). The CDR3 has 13 amino acids. The V gene lost 8 bases and the J gene lost 5 bases, with 12 bases spanning the gap. CDR1 is WSHSY and CDR2 is SAAADI in the germline V gene. The CDR3, as DNA: TGCGCCAGCGCGGGACTGAGGAATGAAAAACTGTTTTTT. Protein sequence: CASAGLRNEKLFF.